The present entry profiles one T cell receptor (beta chain) with its context. The data were obtained in a study of blood T cell repertoires in COVID-19. CDR3 size: 13 residues. The germline gives CDR1 SNHLY, CDR2 FYNNEI. With V trimmed by 6 bases and J by 7 bases, 2 bases remained unmatched. In the authors' workflow: Counts of nucleated cells, estimated from reference gene primer amplification, were obtained. Some clones are missing from TCRdb's copy, which holds only in-frame ones; the method was immunoSEQ multiplex PCR. That table furnishes V, J and clone size, whereas the DNA furnished D and trimming. The sample consists of some 150,000 clones, roughly 89% of them appearing once.

The sequenced sample was peripheral blood. The rearrangement uses TRBV2 and TRBJ2-1; TRBD2 matches at 11 bases. The source of this sequence is a woman in her fifties or sixties who had recovered from COVID-19. CDR3 sequence (DNA): TGTGCCAGCAGGGCTAGCGGGGGGAATGAGCAGTTCTTC. This encodes CASRASGGNEQFF.